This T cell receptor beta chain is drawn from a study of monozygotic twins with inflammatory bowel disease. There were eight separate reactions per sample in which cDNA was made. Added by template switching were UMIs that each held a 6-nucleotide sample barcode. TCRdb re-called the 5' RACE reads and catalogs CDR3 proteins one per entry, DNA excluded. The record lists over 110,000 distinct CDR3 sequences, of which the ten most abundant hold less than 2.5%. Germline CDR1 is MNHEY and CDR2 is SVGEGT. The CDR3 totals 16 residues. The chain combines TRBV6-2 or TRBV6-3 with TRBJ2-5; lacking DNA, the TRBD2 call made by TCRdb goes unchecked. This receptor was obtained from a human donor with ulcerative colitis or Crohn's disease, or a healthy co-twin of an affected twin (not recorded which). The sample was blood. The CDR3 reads CASRKLAGGLQETQYF.